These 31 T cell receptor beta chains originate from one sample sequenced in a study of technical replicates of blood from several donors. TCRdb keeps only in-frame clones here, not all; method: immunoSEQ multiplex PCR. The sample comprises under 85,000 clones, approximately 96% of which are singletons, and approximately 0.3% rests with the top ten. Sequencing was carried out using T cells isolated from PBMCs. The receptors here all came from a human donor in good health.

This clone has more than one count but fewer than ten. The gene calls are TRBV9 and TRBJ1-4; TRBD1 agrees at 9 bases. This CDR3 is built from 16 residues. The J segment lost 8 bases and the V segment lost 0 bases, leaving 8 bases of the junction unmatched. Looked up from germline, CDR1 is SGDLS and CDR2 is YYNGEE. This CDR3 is CASSVAPTGGREKLFF. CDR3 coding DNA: TGTGCCAGCAGCGTAGCTCCGACAGGGGGACGGGAAAAACTGTTTTTT.

CDR3 DNA sequence: TGTGCCAGCAGTACTGGGACAGCAGAAGCTTTCTTT. Amino acid sequence: CASSTGTAEAFF. The genes are TRBV6-5 and TRBJ1-1, with 7 nucleotides matching TRBD1. Germline lookup yields CDR1 MNHEY and CDR2 SVGAGI. Trimming took 5 bases from V and 8 from J; bases not matched to a gene: 5. The CDR3 contains 12 residues.

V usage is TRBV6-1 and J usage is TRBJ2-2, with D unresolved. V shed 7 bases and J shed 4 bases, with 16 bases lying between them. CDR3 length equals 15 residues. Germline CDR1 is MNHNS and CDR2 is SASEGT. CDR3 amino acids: CASKVEALITGELFF. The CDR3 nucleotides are TGTGCCAGCAAGGTGGAAGCGCTAATCACCGGGGAGCTGTTTTTT.

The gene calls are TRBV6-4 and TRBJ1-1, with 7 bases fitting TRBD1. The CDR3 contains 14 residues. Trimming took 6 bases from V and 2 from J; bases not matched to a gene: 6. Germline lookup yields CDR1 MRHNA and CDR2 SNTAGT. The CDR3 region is CASRATGFNTEAFF. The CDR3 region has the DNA TGTGCCAGCAGAGCGACAGGGTTTAACACTGAAGCTTTCTTT.

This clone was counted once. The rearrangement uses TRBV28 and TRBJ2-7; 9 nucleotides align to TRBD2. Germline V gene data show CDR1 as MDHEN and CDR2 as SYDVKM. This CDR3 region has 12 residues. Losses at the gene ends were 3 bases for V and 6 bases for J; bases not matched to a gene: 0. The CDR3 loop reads CASSLGLAEQYF. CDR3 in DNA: TGTGCCAGCAGTTTGGGACTAGCCGAGCAGTACTTC.

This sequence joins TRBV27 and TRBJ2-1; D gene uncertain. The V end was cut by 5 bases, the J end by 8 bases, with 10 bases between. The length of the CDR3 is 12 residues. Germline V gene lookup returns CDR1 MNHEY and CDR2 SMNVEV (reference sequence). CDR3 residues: CASSTTTDEQFF. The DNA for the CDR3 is TGTGCCAGCAGTACAACCACAGATGAGCAGTTCTTC.

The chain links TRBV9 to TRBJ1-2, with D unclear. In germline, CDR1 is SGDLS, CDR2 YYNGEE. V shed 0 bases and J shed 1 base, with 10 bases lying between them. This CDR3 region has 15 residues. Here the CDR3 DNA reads TGTGCCAGCAGCGTAGGACTGCCCCTTAACTATGGCTACACCTTC. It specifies CASSVGLPLNYGYTF.

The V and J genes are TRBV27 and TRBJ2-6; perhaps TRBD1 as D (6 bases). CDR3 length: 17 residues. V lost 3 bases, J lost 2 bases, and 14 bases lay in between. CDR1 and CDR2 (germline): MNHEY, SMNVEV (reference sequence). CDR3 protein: CASSLALNRAGANVLTF. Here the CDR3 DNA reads TGTGCCAGCAGTTTGGCCCTTAACAGGGCTGGGGCCAACGTCCTGACTTTC.

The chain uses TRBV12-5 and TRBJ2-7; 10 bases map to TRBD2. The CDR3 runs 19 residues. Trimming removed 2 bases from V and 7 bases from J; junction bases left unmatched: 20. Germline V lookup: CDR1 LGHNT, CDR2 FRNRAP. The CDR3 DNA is TGTGCTAGTGGTTTGAGTCCGGGCCGAACTCTAGCGGGAGTCGGGGAGCAGTACTTC. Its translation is CASGLSPGRTLAGVGEQYF.

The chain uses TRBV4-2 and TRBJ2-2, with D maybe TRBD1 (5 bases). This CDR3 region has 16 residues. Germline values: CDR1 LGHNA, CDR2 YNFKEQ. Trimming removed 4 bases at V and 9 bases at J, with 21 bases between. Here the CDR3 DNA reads TGTGCCAGCAGCCTTTGGCTAGTAAAGGGGAACCGGGAGCTGTTTTTT. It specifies CASSLWLVKGNRELFF.

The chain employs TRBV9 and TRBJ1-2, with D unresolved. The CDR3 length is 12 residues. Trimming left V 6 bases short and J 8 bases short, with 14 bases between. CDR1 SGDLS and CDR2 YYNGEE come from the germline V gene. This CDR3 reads CASNSDGVGYTF. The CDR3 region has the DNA TGTGCCAGCAACTCCGACGGAGTCGGCTACACCTTC.

The CDR3 coding sequence is TGTGCCAGCGATGGGGGCGCCCTCCAAGAGACCCAGTACTTC. Encoded protein: CASDGGALQETQYF. The chain links TRBV11-3 to TRBJ2-5; D possibly corresponds to TRBD1 (6 bases). The CDR3 length is 14 residues. V lost 8 bases and J lost 1, with 14 bases in between. From germline, CDR1 is SGHNT and CDR2 YENEEA.

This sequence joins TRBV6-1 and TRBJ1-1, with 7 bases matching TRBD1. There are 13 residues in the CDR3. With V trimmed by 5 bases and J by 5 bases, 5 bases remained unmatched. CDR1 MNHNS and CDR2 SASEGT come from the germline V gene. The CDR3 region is CASSFDRVTEAFF. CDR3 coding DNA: TGTGCCAGCAGTTTCGACAGGGTGACTGAAGCTTTCTTT.

CDR3 loop: CASSSLAGEWGGSYNEQFF. CDR3 DNA: TGTGCCAGCAGTTCACTAGCGGGAGAGTGGGGGGGCTCCTACAATGAGCAGTTCTTC. V is TRBV28 and J is TRBJ2-1, with TRBD2 matching over 11 bases. The CDR3 spans 19 residues. V lost 4 bases, J lost 0 bases, and 11 bases stayed unmatched. Per germline, CDR1 MDHEN and CDR2 SYDVKM.

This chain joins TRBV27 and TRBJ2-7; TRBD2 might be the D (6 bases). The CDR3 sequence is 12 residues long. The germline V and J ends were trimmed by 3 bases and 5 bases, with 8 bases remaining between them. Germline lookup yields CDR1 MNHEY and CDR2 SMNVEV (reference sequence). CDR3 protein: CASSFGEDEQYF. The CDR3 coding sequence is TGTGCCAGCAGTTTCGGGGAGGACGAGCAGTACTTC.

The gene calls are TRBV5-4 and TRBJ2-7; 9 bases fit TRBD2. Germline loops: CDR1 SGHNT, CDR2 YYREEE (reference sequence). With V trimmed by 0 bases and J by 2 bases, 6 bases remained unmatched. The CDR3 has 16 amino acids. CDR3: CASSLGFGTSPYEQYF. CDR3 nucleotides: TGTGCCAGCAGCTTGGGGTTCGGGACTAGCCCCTACGAGCAGTACTTC.

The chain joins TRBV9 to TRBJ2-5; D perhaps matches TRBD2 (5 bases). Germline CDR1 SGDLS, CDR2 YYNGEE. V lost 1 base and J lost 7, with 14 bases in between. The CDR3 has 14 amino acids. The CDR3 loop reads CASSVYSSAGTQYF. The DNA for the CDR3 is TGTGCCAGCAGCGTATATAGTAGTGCGGGGACCCAGTACTTC. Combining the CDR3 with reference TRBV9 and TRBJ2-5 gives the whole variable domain DSGVTQTPKHLITATGQRVTLRCSPRSGDLSVYWYQQSLDQGLQFLIQYYNGEERAKGNILERFSAQQFPDLHSELNLSSLELGDSALYFCASSVYSSAGTQYFGPGTRLLVL.

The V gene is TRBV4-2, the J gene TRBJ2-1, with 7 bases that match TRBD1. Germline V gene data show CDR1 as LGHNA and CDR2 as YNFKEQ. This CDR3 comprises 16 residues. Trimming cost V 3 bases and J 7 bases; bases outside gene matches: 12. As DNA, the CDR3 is TGTGCCAGCAGCCAGATAACCGGGACAGTGGTAAATGAGCAGTTCTTC. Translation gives CASSQITGTVVNEQFF.

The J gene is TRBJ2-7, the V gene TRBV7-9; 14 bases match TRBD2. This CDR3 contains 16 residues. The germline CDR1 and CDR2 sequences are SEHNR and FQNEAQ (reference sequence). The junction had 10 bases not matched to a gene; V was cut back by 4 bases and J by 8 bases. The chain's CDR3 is CASSSGTSGSRHQQYF. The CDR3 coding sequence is TGTGCCAGCAGCTCCGGGACTAGCGGGAGTAGGCATCAGCAGTACTTC.

CDR3 nucleotide sequence: TGTGCCAGCAGCCGGGACATGGACGAGCAGTACTTC. Its translation: CASSRDMDEQYF. The V call is TRBV25-1, the J call TRBJ2-7; perhaps TRBD1 as D (6 bases). Germline-derived CDR1 and CDR2 are MGHDK and SYGVNS. With 6 bases removed from V and 5 bases from J, the gap between germline ends came to 11 bases. There are 12 residues in the CDR3.

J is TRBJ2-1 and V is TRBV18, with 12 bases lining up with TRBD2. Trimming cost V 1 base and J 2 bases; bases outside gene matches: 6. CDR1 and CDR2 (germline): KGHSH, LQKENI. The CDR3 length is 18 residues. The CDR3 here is CASSPLSGLAGTYNEQFF. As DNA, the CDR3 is TGTGCCAGCTCACCACTTTCTGGACTAGCGGGGACCTACAATGAGCAGTTCTTC.

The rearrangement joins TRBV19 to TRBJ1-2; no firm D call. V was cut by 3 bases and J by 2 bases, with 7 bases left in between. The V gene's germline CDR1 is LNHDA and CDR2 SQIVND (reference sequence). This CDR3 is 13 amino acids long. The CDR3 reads CASSIGVNYGYTF. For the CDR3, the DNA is TGTGCCAGTAGTATCGGGGTGAACTATGGCTACACCTTC. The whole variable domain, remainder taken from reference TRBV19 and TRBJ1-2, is DGGITQSPKYLFRKEGQNVTLSCEQNLNHDAMYWYRQDPGQGLRLIYYSQIVNDFQKGDIAEGYSVSREKKESFPLTVTSAQKNPTAFYLCASSIGVNYGYTFGSGTRLTVV.

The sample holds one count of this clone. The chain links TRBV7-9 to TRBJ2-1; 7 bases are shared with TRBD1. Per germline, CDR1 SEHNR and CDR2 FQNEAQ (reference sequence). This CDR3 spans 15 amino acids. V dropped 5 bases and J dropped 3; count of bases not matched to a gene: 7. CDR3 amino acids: CASSGTVLIYNEQFF. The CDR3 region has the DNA TGTGCCAGCAGCGGGACAGTCCTTATCTACAATGAGCAGTTCTTC.

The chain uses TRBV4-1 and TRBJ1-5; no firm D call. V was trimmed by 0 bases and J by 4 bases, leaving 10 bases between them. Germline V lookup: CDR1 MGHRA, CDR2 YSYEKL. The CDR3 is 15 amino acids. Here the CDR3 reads CASSQDSRNNQPQHF. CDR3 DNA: TGCGCCAGCAGCCAAGACAGTCGAAATAATCAGCCCCAGCATTTT.

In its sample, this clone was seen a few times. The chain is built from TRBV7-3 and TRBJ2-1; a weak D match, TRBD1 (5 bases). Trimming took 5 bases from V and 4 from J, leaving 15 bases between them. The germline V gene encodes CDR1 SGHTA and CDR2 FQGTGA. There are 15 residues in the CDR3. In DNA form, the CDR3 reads TGTGCCAGCAGCCGAATTTCGACAGCATACAATGAGCAGTTCTTC. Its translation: CASSRISTAYNEQFF.

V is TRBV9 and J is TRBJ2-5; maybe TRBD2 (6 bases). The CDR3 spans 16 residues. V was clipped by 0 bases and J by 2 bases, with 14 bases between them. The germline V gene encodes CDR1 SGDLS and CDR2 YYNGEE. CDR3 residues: CASSVGMGGWQETQYF. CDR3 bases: TGTGCCAGCAGCGTAGGGATGGGGGGTTGGCAAGAGACCCAGTACTTC.

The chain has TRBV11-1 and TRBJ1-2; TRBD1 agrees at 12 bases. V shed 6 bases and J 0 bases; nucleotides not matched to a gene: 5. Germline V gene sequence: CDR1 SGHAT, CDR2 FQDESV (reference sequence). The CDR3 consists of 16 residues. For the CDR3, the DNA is TGTGCCAGCAGGTCCGGGACAGGGGGCCCTAACTATGGCTACACCTTC. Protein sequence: CASRSGTGGPNYGYTF.

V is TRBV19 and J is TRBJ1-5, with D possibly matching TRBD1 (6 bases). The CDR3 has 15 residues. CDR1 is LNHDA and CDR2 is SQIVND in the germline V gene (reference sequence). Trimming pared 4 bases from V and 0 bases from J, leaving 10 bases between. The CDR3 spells CASSTGVFSNQPQHF. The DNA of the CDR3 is TGTGCCAGTAGTACAGGGGTCTTTAGCAATCAGCCCCAGCATTTT.

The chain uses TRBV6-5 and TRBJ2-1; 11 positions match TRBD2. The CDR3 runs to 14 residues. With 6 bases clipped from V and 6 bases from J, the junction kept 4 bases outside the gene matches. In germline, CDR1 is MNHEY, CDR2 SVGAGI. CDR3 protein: CASRETSGINEQFF. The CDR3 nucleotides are TGTGCCAGCAGGGAGACTAGCGGGATCAATGAGCAGTTCTTC.

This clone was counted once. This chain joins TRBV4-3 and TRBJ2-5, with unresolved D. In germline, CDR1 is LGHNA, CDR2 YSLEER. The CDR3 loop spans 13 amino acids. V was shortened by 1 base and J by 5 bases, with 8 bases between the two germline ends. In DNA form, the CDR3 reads TGCGCCAGCAGCCAAGGGGCGTGGGAGACCCAGTACTTC. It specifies CASSQGAWETQYF.

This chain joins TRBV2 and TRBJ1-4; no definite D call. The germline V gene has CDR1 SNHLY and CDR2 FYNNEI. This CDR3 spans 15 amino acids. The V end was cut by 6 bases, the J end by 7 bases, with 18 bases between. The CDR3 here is CASRTPRRTGEKLFF. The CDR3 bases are TGTGCCAGCAGAACCCCACGACGCACGGGTGAAAAACTGTTTTTT. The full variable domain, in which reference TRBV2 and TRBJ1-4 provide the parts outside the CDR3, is EPEVTQTPSHQVTQMGQEVILRCVPISNHLYFYWYRQILGQKVEFLVSFYNNEISEKSEIFDDQFSVERPDGSNFTLKIRSTKLEDSAMYFCASRTPRRTGEKLFFGSGTQLSVL.